This T cell receptor beta chain stems from a study of blood T cell repertoires in COVID-19. Study-wide background: Whether acute or convalescent, the COVID-19 samples came from the United States, Italy and Spain.

Methods used by the authors: Quantification of nucleated cells was approximated via reference gene primer amplification. Profiling relied on immunoSEQ multiplex PCR, and the TCRdb table lists in-frame clones only, not all of them. V and J calls and clone size are as listed in that table; D and trimming were resolved from the DNA. The sample holds roughly 670,000 clones; 70% to 90% are singletons and the top ten take about 0.26%. CDR3 length equals 14 residues. The germline CDR1 and CDR2 sequences are SNHLY and FYNNEI. V lost 4 bases and J lost 4, with 13 bases in between. In its sample, this clone was seen a few times.

V and J are TRBV2 and TRBJ1-2; no definite D call. This TCR was recovered from a woman aged 18-29 years with acute or convalescent COVID-19. Sequencing used peripheral blood. CDR3 residues: CASSVDRGVYGYTF. The CDR3 nucleotides read TGTGCCAGCAGTGTTGACCGAGGAGTCTATGGCTACACCTTC.